There are a few counts of the clone carrying this T cell receptor (beta chain). The data originate from a study of blood T cell repertoires in COVID-19. The overall study: From T cells, B-cell-depleted T cells, or PBMCs came the material, which was cDNA or gDNA.

Germline V gives CDR1 SGHTA, CDR2 FQGTGA. This CDR3 is built from 13 residues. V was shortened by 1 base and J by 10 bases, with 11 bases between the two germline ends. Generated by immunoSEQ multiplex PCR, the TCRdb table keeps only in-frame clones and is missing some. The sample lists about 48,000 clones, over 80% occurring once. The chain is built from TRBV7-3 and TRBJ2-1; a possible D gene is TRBD2 (5 bases). The receptor was derived from a man between 65 and 85 years old with acute or convalescent COVID-19. The sequenced sample consisted of peripheral blood. DNA for the CDR3: TGTGCCAGCAGCTTAAATAGCGCGGACGAGCAGTTCTTC. It encodes CASSLNSADEQFF.